Shown below are 21 T cell receptor beta chains from a single sample sequenced in a study of blood T cell repertoires in COVID-19 (dated by TCRdb to between 2020 and 2021). Library method: the immunoSEQ multiplex PCR assay. The table was pulled from immuneACCESS by TCRdb, which kept in-frame rearrangements only. Such tables lose some clones; where checked, under half of the loss comes from unresolved V genes, and the rest has no known cause. This sample is represented by around 140,000 clones; about 86% of them were singletons. The top ten clonotypes cover roughly 2.2% of the sample. Material: PBMCs or T cells enriched from blood (not recorded which). The origin of the receptors is a man aged 40-49 years with acute COVID-19.

The J gene is TRBJ2-5, the V gene TRBV19; possibly TRBD2 for D (6 bases). In germline, CDR1 is LNHDA, CDR2 SQIVND (reference sequence). The V and J ends lost 4 bases and 4 bases respectively, with 13 bases between them. The CDR3 spans 14 residues. DNA for the CDR3: TGTGCCAGTAGTACGGGACTTATCGGAGAGACCCAGTACTTC. This translates into CASSTGLIGETQYF.

This chain connects TRBV7-8 to TRBJ1-1; D remains unclear. The V end was cut by 1 base, the J end by 9 bases, with 21 bases between. CDR3 size: 16 residues. Germline V gene data show CDR1 as SGHVS and CDR2 as FQNEAQ. This CDR3 reads CASSLDFKGVPTKAFF. The CDR3, as DNA: TGTGCCAGCAGCTTAGATTTTAAGGGAGTTCCGACCAAAGCTTTCTTT.

Only one count was recorded for this clone. The chain couples TRBV15 to TRBJ2-3, with D possibly TRBD1 on 6 matching bases. The V end was cut by 7 bases, the J end by 2 bases, with 10 bases between. Germline V CDR1 and CDR2: LNHNV, YYDKDF (reference sequence). The CDR3 is 13 residues long. CDR3 DNA sequence: TGTGCCACCAAGAACAGGGCCACAGATACGCAGTATTTT. It encodes CATKNRATDTQYF.

In this sample, this clone turned up a few times. The chain combines TRBV18 with TRBJ1-5, with D possibly TRBD1 on 6 matching bases. CDR3 length equals 15 residues. V was trimmed by 1 base and J by 10 bases, leaving 17 bases between them. Germline values: CDR1 KGHSH, CDR2 LQKENI. Here the CDR3 DNA reads TGTGCCAGCTCACCACAAAAGGGACACTCCGCACCCCAGCATTTT. The encoded protein is CASSPQKGHSAPQHF.

The chain recombines TRBV18 with TRBJ1-5; TRBD1 aligns across 8 bases. J was trimmed by 0 bases and V by 3 bases; bases with no gene match: 7. Per the germline V gene, CDR1 is KGHSH and CDR2 is LQKENI. The CDR3 has 17 residues. The CDR3 DNA reads TGTGCCAGCTCACCTTCCGGGACAGGCTTTAGCAATCAGCCCCAGCATTTT. It encodes CASSPSGTGFSNQPQHF. The variable domain in full, with the rest retrieved from reference TRBV18 and TRBJ1-5, is NAGVMQNPRHLVRRRGQEARLRCSPMKGHSHVYWYRQLPEEGLKFMVYLQKENIIDESGMPKERFSAEFPKEGPSILRIQQVVRGDSAAYFCASSPSGTGFSNQPQHFGDGTRLSIL.

The chain is built from TRBV9 and TRBJ1-4; 9 positions agree with TRBD1. The CDR3 loop spans 14 amino acids. Germline trimming cut 4 bases from V and 7 bases from J; bases unmatched to any gene: 5. Germline CDR1 is SGDLS and CDR2 is YYNGEE. CDR3 region: CASSQQGAGEKLFF. CDR3 in DNA: TGTGCCAGCAGCCAACAGGGGGCTGGTGAAAAACTGTTTTTT.

The rearrangement links TRBV9 to TRBJ2-5; TRBD2 aligns across 9 bases. CDR3 length: 15 residues. Per the germline V gene, CDR1 is SGDLS and CDR2 is YYNGEE. The V and J ends lost 2 bases and 3 bases, in that order; junction bases with no gene match: 5. DNA for the CDR3: TGTGCCAGCAGCGTTGGGCGGGAGGGGGAAGAGACCCAGTACTTC. Translated, it gives CASSVGREGEETQYF.

The chain has TRBV6-5 and TRBJ1-2; TRBD1 might be the D (5 bases). The V end lost 0 bases, the J end lost 6 bases, and 14 bases lay between the germline ends. CDR1 is MNHEY and CDR2 is SVGAGI in the germline V gene. CDR3 size: 15 residues. For the CDR3, the DNA is TGTGCCAGCAGTTACTCTCGTGCAGGACACAATGGCTACACCTTC. The encoded protein is CASSYSRAGHNGYTF.

This clone was seen a single time. The chain couples TRBV9 to TRBJ1-6, with 7 bases that match TRBD1. With V trimmed by 6 bases and J by 7 bases, 4 bases remained unmatched. Per germline, CDR1 SGDLS and CDR2 YYNGEE. The CDR3 is 13 residues long. CDR3 sequence (DNA): TGTGCCAGCAACGACAGGGAAAATTCACCCCTCCACTTT. As protein: CASNDRENSPLHF.

This clone was observed a few times. This sequence joins TRBV5-4 and TRBJ2-3; D unclear. The germline V gene has CDR1 SGHNT and CDR2 YYREEE (reference sequence). This CDR3 has 12 amino acids. V dropped 1 base and J dropped 5 bases, with 5 bases sitting between them. The CDR3 spells CASSLQQDTQYF. The CDR3 DNA sequence: TGTGCCAGCAGCTTGCAACAAGATACGCAGTATTTT.

The J gene is TRBJ1-4, the V gene TRBV5-1, with TRBD1 matching over 7 bases. Unmatched junction bases numbered 6, after V lost 5 bases and J lost 5 bases. CDR1 SGHRS and CDR2 YFSETQ come from the germline V gene. The CDR3 spans 14 residues. The DNA of the CDR3 is TGCGCCAGCAGTCGGACAGGCCTGAATGAAAAACTGTTTTTT. Translation gives CASSRTGLNEKLFF. The full variable domain, rest sourced from reference TRBV5-1 and TRBJ1-4, is KAGVTQTPRYLIKTRGQQVTLSCSPISGHRSVSWYQQTPGQGLQFLFEYFSETQRNKGNFPGRFSGRQFSNSRSEMNVSTLELGDSALYLCASSRTGLNEKLFFGSGTQLSVL.

This clone was recorded a few times. DNA for the CDR3: TGTGCCAGCAGTCCTGGACAGGGGGAAGGGGCTGAAGCTTTCTTT. Its protein product is CASSPGQGEGAEAFF. V gene TRBV11-1 combines with J gene TRBJ1-1; 10 nucleotides line up with TRBD1. The CDR3 contains 15 residues. With V trimmed by 6 bases and J by 6 bases, 10 bases remained unmatched. Germline V gene lookup returns CDR1 SGHAT and CDR2 FQDESV (reference sequence). The complete variable domain, with remaining parts taken from reference TRBV11-1 and TRBJ1-1, reads EAEVAQSPRYKITEKSQAVAFWCDPISGHATLYWYRQILGQGPELLVQFQDESVVDDSQLPKDRFSAERLKGVDSTLKIQPAELGDSAMYLCASSPGQGEGAEAFFGQGTRLTVV.

Concerning this clone itself: At one boundary the junction diverges from the germline segment, which might be a read error. The chain combines TRBV7-9 with TRBJ2-7; D is unclear. CDR3 length: 12 amino acids. Germline V lookup: CDR1 SEHNR, CDR2 FQNEAQ (reference sequence). CDR3 nucleotide sequence: TGTGCCAGCAGCTTACCCTCCCACGAGCAGTACTTC. It specifies CASSLPSHEQYF. Using reference TRBV7-9 and TRBJ2-7 for the parts outside the CDR3, the full variable domain is DTGVSQNPRHKITKRGQNVTFRCDPISEHNRLYWYRQTLGQGPEFLTYFQNEAQLEKSRLLSDRFSAERPKGSFSTLEIQRTEQGDSAMYLCASSLPSHEQYFGPGTRLTVT.

The chain combines TRBV28 with TRBJ2-7; D might be TRBD2 (6 bases). Trimming shortened V by 8 bases and J by 3 bases, and 17 bases separated the two germline ends. Germline CDR1 reads MDHEN; CDR2 reads SYDVKM. The CDR3 is 14 residues long. In DNA, the CDR3 is TGTGCCAGCCTAGGCGTATCGGGGGTCTACGAGCAGTACTTC. This encodes CASLGVSGVYEQYF.

The chain employs TRBV9 and TRBJ2-1; TRBD2 agrees at 7 bases. The junction had 6 bases not matched to a gene; V was cut back by 0 bases and J by 9 bases. Germline-derived CDR1 and CDR2 are SGDLS and YYNGEE. The CDR3 is 14 amino acids. This chain's CDR3 is CASSVETSSSEQFF. CDR3 sequence (DNA): TGTGCCAGCAGCGTAGAGACTAGCTCAAGTGAGCAGTTCTTC.

This clone showed up just once. One end of the junction varies from germline; a read error may be responsible. The rearrangement links TRBV19 to TRBJ1-6, with unresolved D. Germline V lookup: CDR1 LNHDA, CDR2 SQIVND (reference sequence). This CDR3 spans 14 amino acids. In DNA, the CDR3 is TGTGCAAGTAAGACGGGTTCCTATAATTCACCCCTCCACTTT. It codes for CASKTGSYNSPLHF.

This clone occurred once. The rearrangement joins TRBV3-1 (or the pseudogene TRBV3-2) to TRBJ1-2, with unresolved D. The germline CDR1 and CDR2 sequences are LGHDT and YNNKEL (reference sequence). This CDR3 region has 11 residues. V was pared by 11 bases and J by 8 bases, with 15 bases between. The chain's CDR3 is CAVAGNGGYTF. The CDR3 DNA is TGTGCCGTGGCGGGGAACGGGGGCTACACCTTC.

The chain recombines TRBV2 with TRBJ1-2, with D maybe TRBD1 (5 bases). V was pared by 2 bases and J by 3 bases, with 10 bases between. CDR1 is SNHLY and CDR2 is FYNNEI in the germline V gene. The CDR3 contains 14 residues. The CDR3 DNA is TGTGCCAGCAGTGAACAGGGAGGACACTATGGCTACACCTTC. Residues: CASSEQGGHYGYTF.

J is TRBJ2-7 and V is TRBV11-2; TRBD1 matches 7 bases. The CDR3 has 15 residues. Germline CDR1 SGHAT, CDR2 FQNNGV. J lost 3 bases, V lost 6 bases, and 11 bases had no gene match. The chain's CDR3 is CASRSFPTGDYEQYF. Here the CDR3 DNA reads TGTGCCAGCAGGTCGTTCCCAACAGGGGACTACGAGCAGTACTTC.

The V gene is TRBV5-5, the J gene TRBJ2-7, with TRBD2 identical over 13 bases. The CDR3 runs 20 residues. CDR1 is SGHKS and CDR2 is YYEKEE in the germline V gene (reference sequence). The V gene end was trimmed by 0 bases and the J gene end by 0 bases; junction bases not matched to a gene: 12. DNA of the CDR3: TGTGCCAGCAGCTTGGCCCAACTAGCGGGAGGGACGACGAGCTCCTACGAGCAGTACTTC. It is translated as CASSLAQLAGGTTSSYEQYF.

A few counts support this clone. This chain connects TRBV5-6 to TRBJ2-5, with a possible D match to TRBD2 (6 bases). V lost 0 bases, J lost 3 bases, and 9 bases lay in between. The CDR3 runs to 14 residues. Germline V CDR1 and CDR2: SGHDT, YYEEEE. CDR3 loop: CASSLAVAEETQYF. CDR3 nucleotide sequence: TGTGCCAGCAGCTTGGCGGTAGCGGAAGAGACCCAGTACTTC.